This T cell receptor (beta chain) was sequenced during a study of TIL therapy for anti-PD-1-resistant metastatic lung cancer. Study-wide results and caveats: TIL cultures after expansion showed higher clonality and lower diversity than baseline tumor (median around 6% vs 30%).

The libraries were made with immunoSEQ v3. Here immunoSEQ multiplex PCR was the method, and the copy in TCRdb shows in-frame clones only, minus some. The repertoire holds about 100,000 clones, with just over 65% as singletons. Time point noted: pre-treatment sample, taken before nivolumab and TIL therapy. Tumor tissue came from excised metastases, mostly pleural nodules or supraclavicular lymph nodes. Progressing patients received lymphodepletion, expanded TIL infusion and IL-2. Adults with stage 4 NSCLC were enrolled in a phase I trial. Germline CDR1 reads SGHDT; CDR2 reads YYEEEE. CDR3 length: 12 residues. The V end lost 2 bases, the J end lost 9 bases, and 9 bases lay between the germline ends. This clone was detected only a few times. No antigen is known for it.

The chain has TRBV5-6 and TRBJ1-5; maybe TRBD1 (5 bases). The sample was tumor tissue, taken at baseline. The source is a person aged 25-85 years with non-small cell lung cancer. Written as DNA, the CDR3 is TGTGCCAGCAGCTTCGGGACCCTGCCCCAGCATTTT. This sequence encodes CASSFGTLPQHF.